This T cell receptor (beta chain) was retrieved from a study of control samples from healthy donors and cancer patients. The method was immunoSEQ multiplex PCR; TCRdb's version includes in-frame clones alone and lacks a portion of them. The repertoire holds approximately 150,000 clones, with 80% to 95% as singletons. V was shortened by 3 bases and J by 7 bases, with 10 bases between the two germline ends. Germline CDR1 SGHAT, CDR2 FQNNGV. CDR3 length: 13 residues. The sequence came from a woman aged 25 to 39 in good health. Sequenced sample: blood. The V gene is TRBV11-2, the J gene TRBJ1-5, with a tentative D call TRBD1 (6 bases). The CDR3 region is CASSLSGDQPQHF. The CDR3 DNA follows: TGTGCCAGCAGCTTGTCAGGGGACCAGCCCCAGCATTTT.